The 14 T cell receptor beta chains presented below share a single source sample, sequenced in a study of T cell responses to AZD1222 COVID-19 vaccine. Only in-frame clones appear in the TCRdb table, and some are missing; sequencing was by immunoSEQ multiplex PCR. The top ten hold approximately 1.9% of the sample, which has 150,000 to 200,000 clones, nearly 95% seen once. The sample was peripheral blood, taken 28 days after the second AZD1222 dose. The receptors were gathered from an adult who received the AZD1222 COVID-19 vaccine.

Points on this clone: Other DNA sequences from this sample encode an identical CDR3 as well. This chain connects TRBV18 to TRBJ2-2; D gene uncertain. The CDR3 totals 13 residues. Trimming took off 2 bases at V and 3 bases at J, with 4 bases between the two ends. CDR1 and CDR2 (germline): KGHSH, LQKENI. CDR3 amino acids: CASSPRDTGELFF. CDR3 DNA sequence: TGTGCCAGCTCACCAAGGGACACCGGGGAGCTGTTTTTT.

The rearrangement joins TRBV3-1 (or the pseudogene TRBV3-2) to TRBJ2-3, with D unresolved. The germline V gene encodes CDR1 LGHDT and CDR2 YNNKEL (reference sequence). This CDR3 comprises 15 residues. Trimming stripped 0 bases from V and 2 bases from J, with 9 bases between. As DNA, the CDR3 is TGTGCCAGCAGCCAAGATTCCCACCCCACAGATACGCAGTATTTT. Protein sequence: CASSQDSHPTDTQYF.

The CDR3 here is CASSLMTRGDTQYF. The CDR3 DNA sequence: TGTGCCAGCAGCCTAATGACGAGGGGAGATACGCAGTATTTT. V gene TRBV9 combines with J gene TRBJ2-3; D could derive from TRBD1 or TRBD2 (5 bases each). The CDR3 consists of 14 residues. Trimming shortened V by 4 bases and J by 5 bases, and 14 bases separated the two germline ends. CDR1 and CDR2 (germline): SGDLS, YYNGEE.

This clone was observed once. This chain uses TRBV7-2 with TRBJ1-4; weak D call: TRBD1 (5 bases). CDR3 length equals 15 residues. Looked up from germline, CDR1 is SGHTA and CDR2 is FQGNSA. V was shortened by 0 bases and J by 6 bases, with 11 bases between the two germline ends. CDR3 region: CASSLARGGYEKLFF. In nucleotides, the CDR3 is TGTGCCAGCAGCTTAGCCCGCGGGGGGTATGAAAAACTGTTTTTT.

V gene TRBV6-4 combines with J gene TRBJ2-1, with 12 bases aligning to TRBD2. CDR3 length: 15 amino acids. Losses at the gene ends were 6 bases for V and 8 bases for J; bases not matched to a gene: 8. Germline V lookup: CDR1 MRHNA, CDR2 SNTAGT. CDR3 in amino acids: CASSKSSGGVHEQFF. For the CDR3, the DNA is TGTGCCAGCAGCAAATCTAGCGGGGGGGTCCATGAGCAGTTCTTC.

The CDR3 DNA sequence: TGTGCCAGCAGTGAACAAGGGTATGAAAAACTGTTTTTT. As protein: CASSEQGYEKLFF. This chain links TRBV2 with TRBJ1-4, with unresolved D. Germline V gene lookup returns CDR1 SNHLY and CDR2 FYNNEI. V was trimmed by 2 bases and J by 6 bases, leaving 7 bases between them. The CDR3 is made up of 13 amino acids.

V usage is TRBV6-2 or TRBV6-3 and J usage is TRBJ1-5; 9 nucleotides match TRBD1. CDR3 length: 15 residues. Germline V CDR1 and CDR2: MNHEY, SVGEGT. Germline trimming cut 5 bases from V and 7 bases from J; bases unmatched to any gene: 9. CDR3 in DNA: TGTGCCAGCAGTCAACCGACAGGGGGGAGCCAGCCCCAGCATTTT. Translated: CASSQPTGGSQPQHF.

The chain employs TRBV9 and TRBJ2-5, with 12 positions matching TRBD2. From germline, CDR1 is SGDLS and CDR2 YYNGEE. J lost 3 bases, V lost 3 bases, and 6 bases had no gene match. The CDR3 is 16 amino acids. The chain's CDR3 is CASSAGASGGEETQYF. The DNA of the CDR3 is TGTGCCAGCAGCGCCGGGGCTAGCGGGGGGGAAGAGACCCAGTACTTC.

The rearrangement joins TRBV3-1 (or the pseudogene TRBV3-2) to TRBJ1-1; D is unresolved. The V gene lost 4 bases and the J gene lost 4 bases, with 10 bases spanning the gap. CDR3 length: 13 amino acids. CDR1 and CDR2 from the germline V gene are LGHDT and YNNKEL (reference sequence). The CDR3 region is CASSPVGRTEAFF. The CDR3 coding sequence is TGTGCCAGCAGCCCCGTCGGTCGCACTGAAGCTTTCTTT.

The V call is TRBV18, the J call TRBJ1-2; tentative D call: TRBD1 (5 bases). Trimming removed 2 bases at V and 3 bases at J, with 13 bases between. Germline CDR1 and CDR2: KGHSH and LQKENI. The CDR3 spans 15 residues. The CDR3 sequence: CASSPSGGMDYGYTF. The DNA of the CDR3 is TGTGCCAGCTCACCATCCGGGGGAATGGACTATGGCTACACCTTC.

The rearrangement links TRBV12-3 or TRBV12-4 to TRBJ1-1, with a possible D match to TRBD1 (6 bases). The V and J ends lost 8 bases and 10 bases respectively, with 14 bases between them. The CDR3 is 11 amino acids. CDR3 nucleotide sequence: TGTGCCAGCGGGACACCCAGAGTAGCTTTCTTT. Its translation: CASGTPRVAFF.

The V gene is TRBV7-3, the J gene TRBJ1-1; 9 bases are shared with TRBD1. V dropped 0 bases and J dropped 1; count of bases not matched to a gene: 3. The CDR3 is made up of 16 amino acids. Germline V gene lookup returns CDR1 SGHTA and CDR2 FQGTGA. DNA for the CDR3: TGTGCCAGCAGCTTAACGGGACAGGGCGGGAACACTGAAGCTTTCTTT. Translated: CASSLTGQGGNTEAFF.

The rearrangement joins TRBV15 to TRBJ2-5; possibly TRBD2 for D (7 bases). Germline CDR1 reads LNHNV; CDR2 reads YYDKDF (reference sequence). The V end was cut by 4 bases, the J end by 5 bases, with 14 bases between. This CDR3 spans 14 amino acids. As DNA, the CDR3 is TGTGCCACCAGCAACCGCGGGGGCGGGGAGACCCAGTACTTC. Its translation is CATSNRGGGETQYF. Supplemented by reference TRBV15 and TRBJ2-5, the full variable domain reads DAMVIQNPRYQVTQFGKPVTLSCSQTLNHNVMYWYQQKSSQAPKLLFHYYDKDFNNEADTPDNFQSRRPNTSFCFLDIRSPGLGDTAMYLCATSNRGGGETQYFGPGTRLLVL.

The chain employs TRBV6-5 and TRBJ2-1; 7 bases line up with TRBD1. V lost 10 bases and J lost 5; bases outside the gene matches: 11. Looked up from germline, CDR1 is MNHEY and CDR2 is SVGAGI. The CDR3 runs to 14 residues. Written as DNA, the CDR3 is TGTGCCACCACGACAGGGTCGGCGAACAATGAGCAGTTCTTC. This gives the protein CATTTGSANNEQFF.